This TCR beta chain was identified during a study of cytomegalovirus exposure and HLA in healthy donors. Study at large: Most genotyped donors, about four fifths of some 400, had Caucasian-associated genetic ancestry.

PCR amplification relied on 60 Vbeta primers (plus 13 Jbeta primers). Method: immunoSEQ multiplex PCR; TCRdb's copy keeps in-frame clones and lacks some. The sample shows roughly 120,000 clones, about four fifths of them seen only once. The CDR3 has 15 amino acids. Germline loops: CDR1 SGHDT, CDR2 YYEEEE. The TCR was taken from a woman under 30 in good health and CMV-seronegative. The chain recombines TRBV5-6 with TRBJ2-5; D not resolved. The J call may be incorrect, as the DNA end agrees better with TRBJ2-7. Sequenced sample: PBMCs. The CDR3 spells CASSLGHLSSYEQYF. CDR3 in DNA: TGTGCCAGCAGCTTGGGTCACCTTTCCTCCTACGAGCAGTACTTC.